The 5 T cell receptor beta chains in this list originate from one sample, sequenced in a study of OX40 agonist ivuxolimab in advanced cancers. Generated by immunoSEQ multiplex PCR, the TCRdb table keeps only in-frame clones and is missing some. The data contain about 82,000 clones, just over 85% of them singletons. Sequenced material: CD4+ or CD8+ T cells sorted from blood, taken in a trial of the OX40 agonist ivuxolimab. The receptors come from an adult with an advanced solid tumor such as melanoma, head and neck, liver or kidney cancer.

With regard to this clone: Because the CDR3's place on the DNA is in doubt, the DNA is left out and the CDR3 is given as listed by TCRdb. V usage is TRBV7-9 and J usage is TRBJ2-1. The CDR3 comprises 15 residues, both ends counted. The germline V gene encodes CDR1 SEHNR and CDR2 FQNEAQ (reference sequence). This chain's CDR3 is CASSSTSGRWGIEFF.

CDR3 region: CAISARLAGGGEQYF. The CDR3 nucleotides are TGTGCCATCAGTGCCCGACTAGCGGGAGGGGGGGAGCAGTACTTC. The chain employs TRBV10-3 and TRBJ2-7; 14 nucleotides line up with TRBD2. Germline CDR1 is ENHRY and CDR2 is SYGVKD. The CDR3 is 15 residues long. After removal of 4 bases from V and 7 bases from J, the junction contained 6 bases not matched to a gene.

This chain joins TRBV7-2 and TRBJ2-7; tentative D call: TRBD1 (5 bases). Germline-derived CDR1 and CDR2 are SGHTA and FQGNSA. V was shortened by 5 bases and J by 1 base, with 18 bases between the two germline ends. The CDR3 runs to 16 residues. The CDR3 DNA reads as TGTGCCAGCAGCAACTCTCGACAGTTGGGTTCCTACGAGCAGTACTTC. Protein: CASSNSRQLGSYEQYF.

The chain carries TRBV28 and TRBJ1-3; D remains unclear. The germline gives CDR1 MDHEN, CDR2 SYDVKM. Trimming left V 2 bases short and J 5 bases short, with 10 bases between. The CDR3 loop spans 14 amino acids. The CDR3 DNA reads TGTGCCAGCAGTTTAGTGACAAATAGAAACACCATATATTTT. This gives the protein CASSLVTNRNTIYF.

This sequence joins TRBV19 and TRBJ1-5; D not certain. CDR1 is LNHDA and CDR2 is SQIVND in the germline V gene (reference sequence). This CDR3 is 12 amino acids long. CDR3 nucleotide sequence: TGTGCTGTCGGTTATAGCAATCAGCCCCAGCATTTT. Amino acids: CAVGYSNQPQHF.